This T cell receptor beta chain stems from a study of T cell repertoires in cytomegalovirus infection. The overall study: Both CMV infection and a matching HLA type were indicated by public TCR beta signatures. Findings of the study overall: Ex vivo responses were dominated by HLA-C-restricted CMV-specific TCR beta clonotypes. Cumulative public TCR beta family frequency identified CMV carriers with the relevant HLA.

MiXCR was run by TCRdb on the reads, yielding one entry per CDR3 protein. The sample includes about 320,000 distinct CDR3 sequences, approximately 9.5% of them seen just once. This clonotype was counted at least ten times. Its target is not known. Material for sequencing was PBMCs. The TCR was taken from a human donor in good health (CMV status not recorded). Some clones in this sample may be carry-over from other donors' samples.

CDR3 amino acids: CASSQESRVSPLHF. CDR3 DNA sequence: TGTGCCAGCAGCCAAGAATCGAGGGTCTCGCCCCTCCACTTT. V gene TRBV14 combines with J gene TRBJ1-6; D unresolved. The CDR3 has 14 residues. The V and J ends lost 0 bases and 13 bases respectively, with 13 bases between them. Germline-derived CDR1 and CDR2 are SGHDN and FVKESK.